This T cell receptor beta chain is drawn from a study of shared clonotypes between healthy human individuals. The study, taken as a whole, reports: Large depth notwithstanding, sorted-subset sequencing proved incomplete by rarefaction. The four-donor shared clonotypes exceeded non-shared clonotypes in generation probability, with non-shared ones scoring lower.

Points on this clone: Its cognate antigen is unknown.

TCRdb's copy holds only in-frame clones and misses some; the assay was immunoSEQ multiplex PCR. Counted here are roughly 2,500,000 clones, roughly 93% occurring once; the ten biggest clones make up 0.36%. The sequence was collected from a man aged 18 to 29 in good health. Some clones in this sample may be carry-over from other donors' samples. Sequencing was carried out using naive CD4+ T cells from PBMCs. Described subset: CD45RA+ positively selected.

CDR3 sequence (DNA): TGCGCCAGCAGCTCCCAAGGAGGGTTTGGCTACACCTTC. As protein: CASSSQGGFGYTF. J is TRBJ1-2 and V is TRBV5-1, with D uncertain. V lost 3 bases and J 7 bases, leaving 13 bases between the germline ends. Germline-derived CDR1 and CDR2 are SGHRS and YFSETQ. CDR3 length: 13 residues.